These 29 T cell receptor beta chains came from one sample sequenced in a study of blood T cell repertoires in COVID-19. Assay used: immunoSEQ multiplex PCR; TCRdb lists only in-frame clones, some missing. Of about 300,000 clones detected, around 84% appear once; the ten largest clones hold 10%. What was sequenced was PBMCs or T cells enriched from blood (not recorded which). Source of these receptors: a woman between 18 and 30 years old who had recovered from COVID-19.

The chain uses TRBV19 and TRBJ1-4, with TRBD1 identical over 9 bases. Per the germline V gene, CDR1 is LNHDA and CDR2 is SQIVND (reference sequence). After removal of 9 bases from V and 5 bases from J, the junction contained 22 bases not matched to a gene. This CDR3 is 19 amino acids long. CDR3 in DNA: TGTGCCAGACAGCAGCAGGTGAGGGGGACAGGGAGTCAAAATGAAAAACTGTTTTTT. Translation: CARQQQVRGTGSQNEKLFF.

The CDR3 DNA is TGTGCCAGCAGCCAATTTGCGGGGGGCGGCGGGGAGCTGTTTTTT. It specifies CASSQFAGGGGELFF. This chain joins TRBV3-1 (or the pseudogene TRBV3-2) and TRBJ2-2; 8 nucleotides line up with TRBD2. V shed 2 bases and J 7 bases; nucleotides not matched to a gene: 6. Per the germline V gene, CDR1 is LGHDT and CDR2 is YNNKEL (reference sequence). The CDR3 has 15 residues.

This chain connects TRBV19 to TRBJ1-3; 8 nucleotides line up with TRBD1. V lost 5 bases and J lost 11; bases outside the gene matches: 8. The CDR3 is 13 residues long. In germline, CDR1 is LNHDA, CDR2 SQIVND (reference sequence). The CDR3 sequence: CASSGGPDRAIYF. The CDR3 DNA is TGTGCCAGTAGTGGGGGCCCGGACAGGGCCATATATTTT. The variable domain in full, with the rest retrieved from reference TRBV19 and TRBJ1-3, is DGGITQSPKYLFRKEGQNVTLSCEQNLNHDAMYWYRQDPGQGLRLIYYSQIVNDFQKGDIAEGYSVSREKKESFPLTVTSAQKNPTAFYLCASSGGPDRAIYFGEGSWLTVV.

The chain joins TRBV19 to TRBJ1-5; 7 bases align to TRBD1. With 4 bases clipped from V and 4 bases from J, the junction kept 4 bases outside the gene matches. Germline values: CDR1 LNHDA, CDR2 SQIVND (reference sequence). This CDR3 spans 14 amino acids. CDR3 sequence: CASSTGQFNQPQHF. The CDR3 nucleotides are TGTGCCAGTAGTACGGGACAGTTTAATCAGCCCCAGCATTTT.

The chain joins TRBV5-1 to TRBJ1-4; 9 positions match TRBD1. Germline V gene lookup returns CDR1 SGHRS and CDR2 YFSETQ. Trimming took 8 bases from V and 7 from J; bases not matched to a gene: 9. This CDR3 comprises 14 residues. CDR3 nucleotides: TGCGCCAGTAAAACCGGGACAGGGAGTGAAAAACTGTTTTTT. Protein product: CASKTGTGSEKLFF.

This chain links TRBV7-9 with TRBJ1-4; TRBD1 aligns across 10 bases. V shed 5 bases and J 8 bases; nucleotides not matched to a gene: 5. Germline loops: CDR1 SEHNR, CDR2 FQNEAQ (reference sequence). The length of the CDR3 is 14 residues. CDR3 in amino acids: CASSPGTGEEKLFF. The CDR3 DNA reads TGTGCCAGCAGCCCGGGGACAGGGGAAGAAAAACTGTTTTTT.

The CDR3 sequence: CASSLEPGQQNYGYTF. The DNA for the CDR3 is TGTGCCAGCAGCCTCGAACCGGGACAGCAGAACTATGGCTACACCTTC. This chain joins TRBV11-3 and TRBJ1-2, with TRBD1 matching over 7 bases. This CDR3 is built from 16 residues. Germline trimming cut 5 bases from V and 2 bases from J; bases unmatched to any gene: 11. Germline V gene data show CDR1 as SGHNT and CDR2 as YENEEA.

The rearrangement joins TRBV27 to TRBJ2-7, with TRBD2 matching over 9 bases. The CDR3 covers 15 residues. The J segment lost 4 bases and the V segment lost 1 base, leaving 5 bases of the junction unmatched. Germline V lookup: CDR1 MNHEY, CDR2 SMNVEV (reference sequence). The CDR3 reads CASSLWSSGAYEQYF. CDR3 in DNA: TGTGCCAGCAGTTTATGGTCTAGCGGGGCTTACGAGCAGTACTTC.

This clone has just a few counts. The rearrangement uses TRBV5-6 and TRBJ2-5; possible D gene TRBD2, 5 bases. The germline CDR1 and CDR2 sequences are SGHDT and YYEEEE. The CDR3 totals 14 residues. V lost 0 bases to trimming and J lost 5 bases, with 11 bases between them. This CDR3 reads CASSLVLTGETQYF. For the CDR3, the DNA is TGTGCCAGCAGCTTGGTCCTCACGGGGGAGACCCAGTACTTC.

The chain couples TRBV28 to TRBJ1-2; 7 bases fit TRBD1. The V and J ends lost 6 bases and 4 bases, in that order; junction bases with no gene match: 5. The CDR3 contains 13 residues. Germline assignment: CDR1 MDHEN and CDR2 SYDVKM. CDR3 nucleotides: TGTGCCAGCAGGGTCGGGACAGCCTATGGCTACACCTTC. This codes for CASRVGTAYGYTF.

The gene calls are TRBV4-1 and TRBJ1-1, with TRBD1 matching 8 bases. Per the germline V gene, CDR1 is MGHRA and CDR2 is YSYEKL. Germline trimming cut 1 base from V and 7 bases from J; bases unmatched to any gene: 5. The CDR3 is 14 amino acids. The CDR3 DNA reads as TGCGCCAGCAGCCAAGCCAGGGGGCAATATGAAGCTTTCTTT. Protein sequence: CASSQARGQYEAFF.

The chain joins TRBV7-6 to TRBJ2-1; 8 bases are a match to TRBD2. Germline values: CDR1 SGHVS, CDR2 FNYEAQ. After removal of 6 bases from V and 2 bases from J, the junction contained 6 bases not matched to a gene. The CDR3 contains 15 residues. The CDR3 reads CASSPLGLAYNEQFF. Here the CDR3 DNA reads TGTGCCAGCAGTCCTTTGGGACTAGCCTACAATGAGCAGTTCTTC.

The chain uses TRBV10-3 and TRBJ1-5, with a possible D match to TRBD1 (5 bases). The V end was cut by 1 base, the J end by 3 bases, with 10 bases between. The CDR3 sequence is 15 residues long. Germline assignment: CDR1 ENHRY and CDR2 SYGVKD. This CDR3 reads CAISELQGDNQPQHF. The CDR3 DNA follows: TGTGCCATCAGTGAGTTGCAGGGCGACAATCAGCCCCAGCATTTT.

The V and J genes are TRBV7-2 and TRBJ2-1; unclear D gene. Trimming removed 5 bases from V and 0 bases from J, with 11 bases in between. In germline, CDR1 is SGHTA, CDR2 FQGNSA. This CDR3 is 15 amino acids long. The CDR3 DNA reads as TGTGCCAGCAGCGTGGTATTTAGCTCCTACAATGAGCAGTTCTTC. This sequence encodes CASSVVFSSYNEQFF.

V usage is TRBV7-9 and J usage is TRBJ1-1, with 8 nucleotides matching TRBD1. The CDR3 consists of 17 residues. Per the germline V gene, CDR1 is SEHNR and CDR2 is FQNEAQ (reference sequence). The V gene end was trimmed by 5 bases and the J gene end by 4 bases; junction bases not matched to a gene: 15. CDR3 protein: CASSQRPPGTGITEAFF. The CDR3 nucleotides are TGTGCCAGCAGCCAACGCCCCCCCGGGACAGGAATCACTGAAGCTTTCTTT.

The J gene is TRBJ1-2, the V gene TRBV19; D may be TRBD1 (6 bases). This CDR3 is 15 amino acids long. Trimming pared 2 bases from V and 6 bases from J, leaving 16 bases between. From germline, CDR1 is LNHDA and CDR2 SQIVND (reference sequence). CDR3 in DNA: TGTGCCAGTAGTATAAGGCACAGGGAGGGCCATGGCTACACCTTC. It codes for CASSIRHREGHGYTF.

This chain links TRBV16 with TRBJ1-4; no reliable D call. The CDR3 runs 14 residues. Germline-derived CDR1 and CDR2 are KGHSY and FQNENV. Trimming took 4 bases from V and 6 from J, leaving 12 bases between them. The CDR3 loop is CASSPSAGDEKLFF. Here the CDR3 DNA reads TGTGCCAGCAGCCCCTCGGCCGGAGATGAAAAACTGTTTTTT.

The rearrangement links TRBV7-3 to TRBJ2-3; 8 positions match TRBD2. After removal of 2 bases from V and 2 bases from J, the junction contained 9 bases not matched to a gene. Germline CDR1 is SGHTA and CDR2 is FQGTGA. This CDR3 is 17 amino acids long. The CDR3 DNA reads TGTGCCAGCAGCTTAGGTTCGGGAGGGCCCATCACAGATACGCAGTATTTT. Translated: CASSLGSGGPITDTQYF.

This clone turned up a few times. The chain employs TRBV27 and TRBJ1-1; 12 bases agree with TRBD1. V was clipped by 5 bases and J by 3 bases; unmatched bases: 4. Germline loops: CDR1 MNHEY, CDR2 SMNVEV (reference sequence). This CDR3 is 15 amino acids long. CDR3 protein: CASSPGQGAYTEAFF. CDR3 coding DNA: TGTGCCAGCAGTCCGGGACAGGGGGCTTACACTGAAGCTTTCTTT.

The chain uses TRBV18 and TRBJ2-3, with 12 bases aligning to TRBD2. Germline-derived CDR1 and CDR2 are KGHSH and LQKENI. Losses at the gene ends were 3 bases for V and 1 base for J; bases not matched to a gene: 8. The CDR3 has 18 amino acids. The chain's CDR3 is CASSPGLAGFSRTDTQYF. The CDR3 DNA is TGTGCCAGCTCACCGGGACTAGCGGGTTTTTCTCGCACAGATACGCAGTATTTT.

The gene calls are TRBV28 and TRBJ1-1; no firm D call. The V end lost 1 base, the J end lost 0 bases, and 6 bases lay between the germline ends. CDR3 length: 14 amino acids. Germline CDR1 is MDHEN and CDR2 is SYDVKM. CDR3 sequence (DNA): TGTGCCAGCAGTTTATACTATATGAACACTGAAGCTTTCTTT. Protein sequence: CASSLYYMNTEAFF.

The chain recombines TRBV9 with TRBJ2-3; TRBD2 aligns across 12 bases. Losses at the gene ends were 4 bases for V and 4 bases for J; bases not matched to a gene: 7. CDR1 and CDR2 (germline): SGDLS, YYNGEE. The CDR3 runs to 16 residues. The CDR3 nucleotides read TGTGCCAGCAGCTTAAAACTAGCGGGGGGCCCAGATACGCAGTATTTT. This codes for CASSLKLAGGPDTQYF. Together with reference TRBV9 and TRBJ2-3, the CDR3 gives the full variable domain: DSGVTQTPKHLITATGQRVTLRCSPRSGDLSVYWYQQSLDQGLQFLIQYYNGEERAKGNILERFSAQQFPDLHSELNLSSLELGDSALYFCASSLKLAGGPDTQYFGPGTRLTVL.

This rearrangement joins TRBV10-3 to TRBJ1-3; TRBD1 might be the D (5 bases). The germline CDR1 and CDR2 sequences are ENHRY and SYGVKD. Trimming took 6 bases from V and 0 from J, leaving 9 bases between them. This CDR3 comprises 14 residues. The CDR3 DNA reads TGTGCCATCAGGACCAGGGACTCTGGAAACACCATATATTTT. As protein: CAIRTRDSGNTIYF.

The chain joins TRBV7-3 to TRBJ1-1, with TRBD1 as a possible D gene (5 bases). CDR3 size: 13 residues. Trimming stripped 5 bases from V and 4 bases from J, with 11 bases between. Germline V gene lookup returns CDR1 SGHTA and CDR2 FQGTGA. The CDR3 region has the DNA TGTGCCAGCAGCCAACCAGGGCTCACTGAAGCTTTCTTT. This codes for CASSQPGLTEAFF. Combining the CDR3 with reference TRBV7-3 and TRBJ1-1 gives the whole variable domain GAGVSQTPSNKVTEKGKYVELRCDPISGHTALYWYRQSLGQGPEFLIYFQGTGAADDSGLPNDRFFAVRPEGSVSTLKIQRTERGDSAVYLCASSQPGLTEAFFGQGTRLTVV.

This chain joins TRBV18 and TRBJ1-3; no firm D call. CDR1 and CDR2 (germline): KGHSH, LQKENI. V was trimmed by 1 base and J by 0 bases, leaving 16 bases between them. The length of the CDR3 is 18 residues. CDR3 sequence reads: CASSPLFSRSPSGNTIYF. DNA for the CDR3: TGTGCCAGCTCACCACTATTTTCCCGGAGCCCCTCTGGAAACACCATATATTTT.

This sequence joins TRBV24-1 and TRBJ2-5; the D is unclear. CDR3 length: 14 amino acids. Germline V CDR1 and CDR2: KGHDR, SFDVKD. V shed 2 bases and J shed 5 bases, with 11 bases lying between them. CDR3 DNA sequence: TGTGCCACCAGTGATTCGCAGGTAAAGGAGACCCAGTACTTC. Its protein is CATSDSQVKETQYF.

This rearrangement joins TRBV3-1 (or the pseudogene TRBV3-2) to TRBJ2-3; TRBD1 matches 9 bases. Losses at the gene ends were 0 bases for V and 4 bases for J; bases not matched to a gene: 5. This CDR3 contains 16 residues. Germline V gene lookup returns CDR1 LGHDT and CDR2 YNNKEL (reference sequence). CDR3 loop: CASSQDPGTGSDTQYF. The CDR3 coding sequence is TGTGCCAGCAGCCAAGATCCCGGGACAGGGTCAGATACGCAGTATTTT.

The chain joins TRBV6-1 to TRBJ2-7, with 11 positions matching TRBD2. CDR1 is MNHNS and CDR2 is SASEGT in the germline V gene. V trimming: 1 base; J trimming: 3 bases; junction bases outside the gene matches: 5. The CDR3 extends over 16 amino acids. Here the CDR3 DNA reads TGTGCCAGCAGTGAAGTAGTGCTAGCGGGGGGCTACGAGCAGTACTTC. It codes for CASSEVVLAGGYEQYF.

This clone was seen once. The chain employs TRBV7-9 and TRBJ1-1; TRBD1 matches 8 bases. After removal of 4 bases from V and 3 bases from J, the junction contained 4 bases not matched to a gene. This CDR3 has 14 residues. Germline loops: CDR1 SEHNR, CDR2 FQNEAQ (reference sequence). The CDR3 DNA reads as TGTGCCAGCAGCTACAGGGGGATCGACACTGAAGCTTTCTTT. Translated, it gives CASSYRGIDTEAFF.